What follows describes a single T cell receptor beta chain. It was with unique molecular identifiers that the TCRbeta library was prepared. TCRdb itself ran the PCR reads through MiXCR, one entry per CDR3 protein. The table has around 680,000 distinct CDR3 sequences, 16% seen once. The V gene's germline CDR1 is SGHTA and CDR2 FQGTGA. Trimming pared 2 bases from V and 2 bases from J, leaving 11 bases between. CDR3 length: 15 residues. The sample belongs to a study of T-cell reconstitution after alpha-beta-depleted transplantation in children. The clonotype was recovered from a human donor who donated a stem cell graft to a child with acute myeloid leukemia. The sequencing used PBMCs from the stem cell graft donor, collected from the stem cell graft. The chain links TRBV7-3 to TRBJ2-3; D gene ambiguous. CDR3 region: CASSLSSIATDTQYF. The DNA of the CDR3 is TGTGCCAGCAGCTTATCCAGTATAGCCACAGATACGCAGTATTTT.